This T cell receptor (beta chain) was captured by sequencing in a study of CD8+ T cells in alopecia areata. RNA was extracted and reverse transcribed into cDNA as the sequencing template. Libraries were prepared by immunoSEQ multiplex PCR; TCRdb keeps only in-frame clonotypes and omits some of them. The sample gives about 13,000 clones, roughly two thirds of which show up once; 6% to 7.5% is in the top ten. Treatment of the sample: oral pan-JAK inhibitor, 5-10 mg twice daily. Peripheral blood, together with lesional scalp punch biopsies, was collected from alopecia areata patients. The CDR3 runs 19 residues. J gave up 2 bases and V 3 bases, and 14 bases lay outside the gene matches.

The TCR was taken from a human donor with alopecia areata. The chain couples TRBV23-1 to TRBJ1-5; TRBD1 aligns across 9 bases. TRBV23-1 is designated an ORF whose function remains uncertain. The material was skin, obtained at week 4, from a patient treated with tofacitinib. The CDR3 spells CASSQDLIWDREGNQPQHF. In nucleotides, the CDR3 is TGCGCCAGCAGTCAGGATCTTATTTGGGACAGGGAAGGCAATCAGCCCCAGCATTTT.